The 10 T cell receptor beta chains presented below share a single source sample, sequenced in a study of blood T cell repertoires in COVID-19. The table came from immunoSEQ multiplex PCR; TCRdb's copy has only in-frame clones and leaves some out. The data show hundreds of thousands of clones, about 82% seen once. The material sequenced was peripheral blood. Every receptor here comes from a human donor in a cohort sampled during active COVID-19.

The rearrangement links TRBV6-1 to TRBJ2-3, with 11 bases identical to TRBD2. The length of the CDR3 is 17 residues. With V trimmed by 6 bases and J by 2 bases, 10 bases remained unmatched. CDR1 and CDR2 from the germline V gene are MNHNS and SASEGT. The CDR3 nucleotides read TGTGCCAGCAGAGAAAAAATTAGCGGGGGGGTCACAGATACGCAGTATTTT. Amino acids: CASREKISGGVTDTQYF.

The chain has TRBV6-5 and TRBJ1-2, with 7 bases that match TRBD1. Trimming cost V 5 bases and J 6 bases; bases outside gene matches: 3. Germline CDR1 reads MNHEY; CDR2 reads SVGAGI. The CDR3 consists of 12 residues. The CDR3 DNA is TGTGCCAGCAGTACCGGGACAGATGGCTACACCTTC. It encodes CASSTGTDGYTF.

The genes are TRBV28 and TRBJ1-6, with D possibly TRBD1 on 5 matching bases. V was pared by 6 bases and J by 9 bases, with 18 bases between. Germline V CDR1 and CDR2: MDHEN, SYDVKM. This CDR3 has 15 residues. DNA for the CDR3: TGTGCCAGCAGGACCCGGGGGAGGGCCAGTTCACCCCTCCACTTT. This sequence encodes CASRTRGRASSPLHF.

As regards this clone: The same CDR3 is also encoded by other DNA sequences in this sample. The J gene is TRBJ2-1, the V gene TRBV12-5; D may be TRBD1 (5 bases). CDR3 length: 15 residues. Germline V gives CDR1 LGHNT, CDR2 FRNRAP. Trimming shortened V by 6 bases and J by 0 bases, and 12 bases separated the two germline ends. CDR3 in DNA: TGTGCTAGTGGCCCCGACAGAAGCTCCTACAATGAGCAGTTCTTC. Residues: CASGPDRSSYNEQFF.

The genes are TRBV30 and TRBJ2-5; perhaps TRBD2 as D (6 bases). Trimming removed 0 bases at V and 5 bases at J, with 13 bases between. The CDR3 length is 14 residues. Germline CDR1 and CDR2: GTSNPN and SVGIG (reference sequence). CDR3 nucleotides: TGTGCCTGGAGTGTGACAGCGGGTGTGGAGACCCAGTACTTC. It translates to CAWSVTAGVETQYF.

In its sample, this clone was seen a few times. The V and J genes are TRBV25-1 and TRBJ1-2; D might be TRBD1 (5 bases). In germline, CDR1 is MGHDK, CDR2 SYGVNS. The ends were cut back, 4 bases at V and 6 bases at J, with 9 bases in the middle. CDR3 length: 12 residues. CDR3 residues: CASSAQGNGYTF. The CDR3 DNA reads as TGTGCCAGCAGTGCGCAGGGAAATGGCTACACCTTC.

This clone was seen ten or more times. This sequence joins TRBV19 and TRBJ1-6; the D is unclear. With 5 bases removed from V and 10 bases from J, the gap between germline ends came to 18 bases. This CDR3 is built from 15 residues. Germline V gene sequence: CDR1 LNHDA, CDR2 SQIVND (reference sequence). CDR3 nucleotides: TGTGCCAGTAGTCTCTCGGCCGGGGTAGGATCACCCCTCCACTTT. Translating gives CASSLSAGVGSPLHF.

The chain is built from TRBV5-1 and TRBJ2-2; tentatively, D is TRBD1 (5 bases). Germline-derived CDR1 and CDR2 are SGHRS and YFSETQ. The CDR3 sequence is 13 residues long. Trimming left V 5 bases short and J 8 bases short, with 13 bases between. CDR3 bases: TGCGCCAGCAGGACCCTGGGGCCGGGGGAGCTGTTTTTT. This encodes CASRTLGPGELFF.

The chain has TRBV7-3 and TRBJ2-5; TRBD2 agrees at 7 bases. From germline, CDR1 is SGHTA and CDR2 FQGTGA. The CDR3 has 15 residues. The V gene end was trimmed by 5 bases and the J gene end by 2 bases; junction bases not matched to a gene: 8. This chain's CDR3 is CASSLGTTLQETQYF. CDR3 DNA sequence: TGTGCCAGCAGCCTCGGGACTACTTTACAAGAGACCCAGTACTTC.

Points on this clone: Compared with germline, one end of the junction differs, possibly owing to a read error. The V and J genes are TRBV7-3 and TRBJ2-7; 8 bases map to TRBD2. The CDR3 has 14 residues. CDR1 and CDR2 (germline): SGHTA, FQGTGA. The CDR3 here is CAIITSGPSYEQYF. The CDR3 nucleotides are TGTGCCATAATAACTAGCGGACCGTCCTATGAGCAGTACTTC.